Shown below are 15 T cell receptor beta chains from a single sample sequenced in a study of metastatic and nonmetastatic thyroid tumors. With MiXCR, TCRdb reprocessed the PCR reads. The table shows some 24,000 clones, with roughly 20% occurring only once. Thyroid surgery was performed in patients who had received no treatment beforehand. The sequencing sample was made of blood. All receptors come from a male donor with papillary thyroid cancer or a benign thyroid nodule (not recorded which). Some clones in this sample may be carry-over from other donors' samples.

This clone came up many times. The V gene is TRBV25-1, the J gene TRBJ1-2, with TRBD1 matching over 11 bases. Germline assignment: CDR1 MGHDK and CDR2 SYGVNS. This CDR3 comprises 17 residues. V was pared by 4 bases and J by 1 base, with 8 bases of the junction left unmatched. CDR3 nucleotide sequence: TGTGCCAGCAGTGCATCGGGACAGGGGGTGTATAACTATGGCTACACCTTC. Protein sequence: CASSASGQGVYNYGYTF.

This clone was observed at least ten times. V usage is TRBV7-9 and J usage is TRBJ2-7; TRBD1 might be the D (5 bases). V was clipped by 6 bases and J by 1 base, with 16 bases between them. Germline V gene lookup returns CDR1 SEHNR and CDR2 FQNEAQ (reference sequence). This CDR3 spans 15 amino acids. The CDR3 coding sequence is TGTGCCAGCAGTTTTTGGCTAACAGGTTCCTACGAGCAGTACTTC. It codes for CASSFWLTGSYEQYF.

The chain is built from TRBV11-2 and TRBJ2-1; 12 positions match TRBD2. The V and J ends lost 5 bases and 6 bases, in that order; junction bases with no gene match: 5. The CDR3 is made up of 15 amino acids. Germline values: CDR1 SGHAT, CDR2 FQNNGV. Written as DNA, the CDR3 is TGTGCCAGCAGCATATCTAGCGGGAGGGGCAATGAGCAGTTCTTC. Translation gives CASSISSGRGNEQFF.

CDR3 nucleotide sequence: TGCAGTGCTACAGTACAGGAAACTGAAGCTTTCTTT. Amino acids: CSATVQETEAFF. V and J are TRBV20-1 and TRBJ1-1; maybe TRBD1 (5 bases). From germline, CDR1 is DFQATT and CDR2 SNEGSKA (reference sequence). CDR3 length equals 12 residues. The V end lost 4 bases, the J end lost 5 bases, and 11 bases lay between the germline ends.

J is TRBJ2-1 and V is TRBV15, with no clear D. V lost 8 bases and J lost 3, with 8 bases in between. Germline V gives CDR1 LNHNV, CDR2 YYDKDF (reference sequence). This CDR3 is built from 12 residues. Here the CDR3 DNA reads TGTGCCACCGGGGAACACTACAATGAGCAGTTCTTC. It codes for CATGEHYNEQFF.

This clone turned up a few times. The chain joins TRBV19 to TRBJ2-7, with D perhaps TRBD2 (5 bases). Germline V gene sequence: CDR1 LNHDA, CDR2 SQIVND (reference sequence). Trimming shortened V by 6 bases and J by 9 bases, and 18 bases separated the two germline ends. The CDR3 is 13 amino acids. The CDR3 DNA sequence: TGTGCCAGTAGAGGCGAGGGAAGTGTCAGGCAGTACTTC. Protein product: CASRGEGSVRQYF.

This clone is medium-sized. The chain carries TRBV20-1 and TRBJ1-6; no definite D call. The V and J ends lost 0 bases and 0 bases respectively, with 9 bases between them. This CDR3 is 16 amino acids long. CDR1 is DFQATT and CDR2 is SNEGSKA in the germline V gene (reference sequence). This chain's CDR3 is CSARDYRDSYNSPLHF. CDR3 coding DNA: TGCAGTGCTAGAGATTACCGGGACTCCTATAATTCACCCCTCCACTTT.

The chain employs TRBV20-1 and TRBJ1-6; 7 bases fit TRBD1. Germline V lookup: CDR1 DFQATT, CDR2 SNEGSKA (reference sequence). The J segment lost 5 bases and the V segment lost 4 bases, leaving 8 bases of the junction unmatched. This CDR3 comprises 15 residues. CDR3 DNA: TGCAGTGCTATTCCAGGAGGGGGCGATAATTCACCCCTCCACTTT. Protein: CSAIPGGGDNSPLHF.

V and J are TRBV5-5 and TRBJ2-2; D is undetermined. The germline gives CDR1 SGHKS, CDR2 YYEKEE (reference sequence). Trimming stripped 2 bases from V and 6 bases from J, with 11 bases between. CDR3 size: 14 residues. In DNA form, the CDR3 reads TGTGCCAGCAGCTTTCTCCCCGCAGCCGGGGAGCTGTTTTTT. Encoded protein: CASSFLPAAGELFF.

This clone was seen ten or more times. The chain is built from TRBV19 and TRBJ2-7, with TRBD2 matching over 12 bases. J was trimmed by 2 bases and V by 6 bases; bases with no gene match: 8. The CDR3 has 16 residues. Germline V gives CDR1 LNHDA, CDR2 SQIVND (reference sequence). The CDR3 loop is CASSLVLAGGPYEQYF. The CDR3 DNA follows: TGTGCCAGTAGCCTGGTTCTAGCGGGAGGGCCCTACGAGCAGTACTTC.

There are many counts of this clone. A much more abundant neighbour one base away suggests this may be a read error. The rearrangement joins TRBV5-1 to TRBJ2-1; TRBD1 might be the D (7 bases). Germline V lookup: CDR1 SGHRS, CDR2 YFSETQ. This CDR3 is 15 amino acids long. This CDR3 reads CASSPGGGSYSEQFF. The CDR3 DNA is TGCGCCAGCAGCCCAGGGGGAGGCTCCTACAGTGAGCAGTTCTTC.

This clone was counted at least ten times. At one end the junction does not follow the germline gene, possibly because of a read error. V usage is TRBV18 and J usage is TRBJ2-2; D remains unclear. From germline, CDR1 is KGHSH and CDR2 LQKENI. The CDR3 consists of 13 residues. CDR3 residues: CASSPSDTRELFF. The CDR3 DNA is TGTGCCAGCTCGCCAAGCGACACCCGGGAGCTGTTTTTT.

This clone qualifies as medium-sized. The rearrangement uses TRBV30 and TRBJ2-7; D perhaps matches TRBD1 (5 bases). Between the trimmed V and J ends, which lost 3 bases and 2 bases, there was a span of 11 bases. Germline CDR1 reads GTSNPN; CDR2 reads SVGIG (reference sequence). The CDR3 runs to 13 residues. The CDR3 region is CAWRKGQAYEQYF. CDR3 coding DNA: TGTGCCTGGAGAAAGGGGCAAGCCTACGAGCAGTACTTC.

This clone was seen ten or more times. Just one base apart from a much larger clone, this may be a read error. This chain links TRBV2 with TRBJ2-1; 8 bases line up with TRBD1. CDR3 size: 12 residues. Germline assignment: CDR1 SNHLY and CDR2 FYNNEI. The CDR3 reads CASGQGYSEQFF. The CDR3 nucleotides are TGTGCCAGTGGACAGGGATACAGTGAGCAGTTCTTC.

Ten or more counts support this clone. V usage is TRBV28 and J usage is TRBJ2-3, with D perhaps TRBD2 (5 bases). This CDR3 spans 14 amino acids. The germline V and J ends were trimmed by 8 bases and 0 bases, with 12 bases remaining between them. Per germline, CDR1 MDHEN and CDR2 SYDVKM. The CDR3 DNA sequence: TGTGCCAGCGGTAGCGAAGTAAGCACAGATACGCAGTATTTT. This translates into CASGSEVSTDTQYF.